The present entry profiles one TCR beta chain with its context. Its antigen is undetermined. Because it lacks the conserved phenylalanine or tryptophan at the end, this CDR3 is likely a read error. Donors gave roughly 10 milliliters of peripheral blood apiece. Isolation of PBMCs gave at least 7 million cells per sample. The sample comes from a study of blood T cells in healthy people across ages. Study-wide results and caveats: Higher diversity and more naive CD4+ cells were features of long-lived donors, compared to aged donors. The lack of PBMC sorting stopped any conclusive naive versus antigen-experienced comparison.

Next came a second PCR, run for about 7 to 11 cycles, which used a sample-barcoded 5' primer along with a J-beta primer mix. MiXCR, run by TCRdb on the 5' RACE reads, gives a single entry per CDR3 protein. The sample shows 1.5 million to 2 million distinct CDR3 sequences, roughly 30% of them seen only once. After removal of 7 bases from V and 8 bases from J, the junction contained 7 bases not matched to a gene. Germline V gene sequence: CDR1 SGHTA, CDR2 FQGNSA. The CDR3 totals 13 residues. The V call is TRBV7-2, the J call TRBJ2-2; 7 nucleotides line up with TRBD2. The sample was blood. The sequence was obtained from a woman in her 30s in good health. The CDR3 DNA reads TGTGCCAGCACGACCGCTAGCGGTGGGGAGCTGTTTGTT. Translation gives CASTTASGGELFV.